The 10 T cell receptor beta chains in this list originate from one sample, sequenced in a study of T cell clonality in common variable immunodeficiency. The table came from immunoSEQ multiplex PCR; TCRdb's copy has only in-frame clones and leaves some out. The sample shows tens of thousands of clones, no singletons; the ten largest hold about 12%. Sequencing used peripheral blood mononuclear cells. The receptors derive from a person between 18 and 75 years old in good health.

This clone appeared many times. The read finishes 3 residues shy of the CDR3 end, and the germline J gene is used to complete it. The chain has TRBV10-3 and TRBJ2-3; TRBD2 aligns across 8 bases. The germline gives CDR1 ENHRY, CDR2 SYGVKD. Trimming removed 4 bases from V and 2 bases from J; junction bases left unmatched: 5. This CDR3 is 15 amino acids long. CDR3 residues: CAISGAGDLTDTQYF. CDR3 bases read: TGTGCCATCAGTGGAGCGGGGGACCTCACAGATACG.

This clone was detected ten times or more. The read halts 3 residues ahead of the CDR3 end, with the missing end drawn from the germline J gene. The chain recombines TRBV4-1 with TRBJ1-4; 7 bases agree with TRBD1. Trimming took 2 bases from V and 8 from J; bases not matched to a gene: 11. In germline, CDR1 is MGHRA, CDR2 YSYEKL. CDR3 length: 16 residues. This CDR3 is CASSQTSSTGREKLFF. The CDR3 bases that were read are TGCGCCAGCAGCCAAACCTCCTCGACAGGGCGGGAAAAA.

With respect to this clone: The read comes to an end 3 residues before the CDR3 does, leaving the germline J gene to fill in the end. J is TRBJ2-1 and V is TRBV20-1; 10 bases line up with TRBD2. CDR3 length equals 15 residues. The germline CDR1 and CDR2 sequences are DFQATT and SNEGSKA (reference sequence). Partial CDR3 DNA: TGCAGCGGAAAAGTAGGGACTAGCGATCACAATGAG. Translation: CSGKVGTSDHNE. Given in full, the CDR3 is CSGKVGTSDHNEQFF.

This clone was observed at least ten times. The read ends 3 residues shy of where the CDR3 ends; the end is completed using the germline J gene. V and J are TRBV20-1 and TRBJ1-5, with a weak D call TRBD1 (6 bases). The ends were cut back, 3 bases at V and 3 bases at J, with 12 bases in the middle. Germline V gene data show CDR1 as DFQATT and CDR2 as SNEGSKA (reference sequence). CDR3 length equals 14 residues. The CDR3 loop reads CSARSDSYNQPQHF. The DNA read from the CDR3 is TGCAGTGCTAGGTCGGACAGTTACAATCAGCCC.

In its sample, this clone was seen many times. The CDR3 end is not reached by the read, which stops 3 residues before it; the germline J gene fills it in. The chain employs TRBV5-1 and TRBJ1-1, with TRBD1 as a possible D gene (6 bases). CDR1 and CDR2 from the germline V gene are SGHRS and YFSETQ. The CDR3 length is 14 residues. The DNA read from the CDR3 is TGCGCCAGCAGCCAGAAGACAGGAGGGATGGAA. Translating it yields CASSQKTGGME. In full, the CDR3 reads CASSQKTGGMEAFF.

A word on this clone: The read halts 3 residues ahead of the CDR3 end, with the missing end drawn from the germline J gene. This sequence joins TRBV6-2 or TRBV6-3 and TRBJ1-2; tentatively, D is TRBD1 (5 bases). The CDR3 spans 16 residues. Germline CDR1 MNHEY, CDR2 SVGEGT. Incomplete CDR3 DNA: TGTGCCAGCACCTCTGGAGGTGGGGCAGGCTCCTACGAC. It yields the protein CASTSGGGAGSYD. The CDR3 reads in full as CASTSGGGAGSYDYTF.

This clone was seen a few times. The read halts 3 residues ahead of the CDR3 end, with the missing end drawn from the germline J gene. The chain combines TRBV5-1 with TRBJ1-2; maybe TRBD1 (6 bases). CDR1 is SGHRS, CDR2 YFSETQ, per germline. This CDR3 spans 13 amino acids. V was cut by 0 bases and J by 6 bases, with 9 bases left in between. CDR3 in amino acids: CASSLGSGDGYTF. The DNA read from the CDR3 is TGCGCCAGCAGCTTGGGATCAGGGGATGGC.

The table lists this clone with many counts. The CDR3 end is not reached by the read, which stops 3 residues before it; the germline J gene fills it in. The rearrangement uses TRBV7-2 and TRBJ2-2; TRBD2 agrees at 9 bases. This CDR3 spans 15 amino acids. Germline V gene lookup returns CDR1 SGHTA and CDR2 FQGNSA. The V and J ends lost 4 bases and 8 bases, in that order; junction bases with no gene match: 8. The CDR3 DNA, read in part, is TGTGCCAGCAGCTCCGTGGCGGGGGGGATAGGGGAG. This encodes CASSSVAGGIGE. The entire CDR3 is CASSSVAGGIGELFF.

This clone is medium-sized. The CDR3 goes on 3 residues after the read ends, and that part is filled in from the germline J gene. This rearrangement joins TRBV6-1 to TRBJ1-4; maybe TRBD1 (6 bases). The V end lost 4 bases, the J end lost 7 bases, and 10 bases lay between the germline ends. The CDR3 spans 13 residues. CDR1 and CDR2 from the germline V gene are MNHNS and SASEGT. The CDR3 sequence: CASSVTGIEKLFF. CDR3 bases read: TGTGCCAGCAGTGTTACAGGGATTGAAAAA.

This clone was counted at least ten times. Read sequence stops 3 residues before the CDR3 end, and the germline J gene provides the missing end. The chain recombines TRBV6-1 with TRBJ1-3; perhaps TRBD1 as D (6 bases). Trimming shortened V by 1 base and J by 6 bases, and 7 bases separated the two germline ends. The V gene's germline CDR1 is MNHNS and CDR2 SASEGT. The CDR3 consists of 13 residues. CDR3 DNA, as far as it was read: TGTGCCAGCAGTGAAGACAGGGCAAACACC. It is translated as CASSEDRANT. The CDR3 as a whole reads CASSEDRANTIYF.